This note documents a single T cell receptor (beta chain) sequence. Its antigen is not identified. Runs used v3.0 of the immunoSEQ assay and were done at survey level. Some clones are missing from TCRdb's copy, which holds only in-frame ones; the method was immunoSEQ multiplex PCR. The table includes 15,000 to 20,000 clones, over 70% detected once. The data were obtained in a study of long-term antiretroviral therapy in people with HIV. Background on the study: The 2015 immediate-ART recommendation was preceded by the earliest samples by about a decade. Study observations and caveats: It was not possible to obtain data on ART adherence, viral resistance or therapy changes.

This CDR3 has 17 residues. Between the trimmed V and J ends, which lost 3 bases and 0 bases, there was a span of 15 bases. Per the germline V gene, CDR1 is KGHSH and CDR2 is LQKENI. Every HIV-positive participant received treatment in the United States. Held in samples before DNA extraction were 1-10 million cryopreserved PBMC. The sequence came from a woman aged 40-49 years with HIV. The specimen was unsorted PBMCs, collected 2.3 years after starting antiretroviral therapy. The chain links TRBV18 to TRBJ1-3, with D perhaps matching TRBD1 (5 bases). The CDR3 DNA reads TGTGCCAGCTCACCCGCAGGGCCACCCATCTCTGGAAACACCATATATTTT. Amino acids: CASSPAGPPISGNTIYF.